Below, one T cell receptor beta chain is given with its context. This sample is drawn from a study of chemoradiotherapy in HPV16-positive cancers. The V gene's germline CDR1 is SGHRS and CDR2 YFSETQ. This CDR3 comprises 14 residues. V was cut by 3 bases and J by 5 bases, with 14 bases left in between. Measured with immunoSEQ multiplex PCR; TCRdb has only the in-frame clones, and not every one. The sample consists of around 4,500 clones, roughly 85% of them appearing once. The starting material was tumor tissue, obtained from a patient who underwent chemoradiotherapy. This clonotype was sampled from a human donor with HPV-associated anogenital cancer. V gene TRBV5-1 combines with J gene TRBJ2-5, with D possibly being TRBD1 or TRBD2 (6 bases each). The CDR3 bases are TGCGCCAGCAGCTCGATCGGGGGCCTGGAGACCCAGTACTTC. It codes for CASSSIGGLETQYF.